This T cell receptor (beta chain) is from a study of T cell responses to AZD1222 COVID-19 vaccine. Produced via immunoSEQ multiplex PCR; TCRdb's table is partial and in-frame only. The data contain over 95,000 clones, 85% to 90% of them singletons. There are a few counts of this clone. V gave up 5 bases and J gave up 2 bases, with 4 bases separating them. Germline loops: CDR1 SNHLY, CDR2 FYNNEI. The CDR3 covers 11 residues. Source: peripheral blood, taken 28 days after the second AZD1222 dose. The genes are TRBV2 and TRBJ2-7; D call uncertain. This clonotype was obtained from an adult who received the AZD1222 COVID-19 vaccine. As DNA, the CDR3 is TGTGCCAGCAGTTCAGCCTACGAGCAGTACTTC. It is translated as CASSSAYEQYF. The full variable domain, in which reference TRBV2 and TRBJ2-7 provide the parts outside the CDR3, is EPEVTQTPSHQVTQMGQEVILRCVPISNHLYFYWYRQILGQKVEFLVSFYNNEISEKSEIFDDQFSVERPDGSNFTLKIRSTKLEDSAMYFCASSSAYEQYFGPGTRLTVT.